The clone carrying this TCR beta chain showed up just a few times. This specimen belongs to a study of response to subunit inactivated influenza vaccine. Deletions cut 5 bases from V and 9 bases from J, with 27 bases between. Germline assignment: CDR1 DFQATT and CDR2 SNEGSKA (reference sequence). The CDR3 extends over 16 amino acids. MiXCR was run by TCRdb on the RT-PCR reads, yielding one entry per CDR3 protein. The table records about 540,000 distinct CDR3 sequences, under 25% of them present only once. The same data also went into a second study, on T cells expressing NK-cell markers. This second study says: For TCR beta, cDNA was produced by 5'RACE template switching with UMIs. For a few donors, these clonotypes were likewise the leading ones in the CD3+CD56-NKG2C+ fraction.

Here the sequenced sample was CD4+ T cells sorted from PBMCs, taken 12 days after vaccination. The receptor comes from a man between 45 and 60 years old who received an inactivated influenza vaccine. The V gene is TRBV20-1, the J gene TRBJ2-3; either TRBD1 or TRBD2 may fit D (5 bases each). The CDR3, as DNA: TGCAGTGCTCCCGGGACCACCCTCAGTGTAGGAGCGACGCAGTATTTT. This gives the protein CSAPGTTLSVGATQYF.